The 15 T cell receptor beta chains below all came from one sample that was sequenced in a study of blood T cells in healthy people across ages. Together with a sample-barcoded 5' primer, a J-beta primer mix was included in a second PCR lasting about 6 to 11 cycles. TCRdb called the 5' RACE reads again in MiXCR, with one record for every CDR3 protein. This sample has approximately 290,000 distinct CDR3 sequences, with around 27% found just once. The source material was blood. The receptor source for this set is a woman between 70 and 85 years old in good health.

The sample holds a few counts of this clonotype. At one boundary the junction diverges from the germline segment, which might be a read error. The CDR3 DNA follows: TGTGCCAGCTCATCTAAGCAAGAGGCCCAGTACTTC. It is translated as CASSSKQEAQYF. The chain combines TRBV18 with TRBJ2-5; no clear D gene. In germline, CDR1 is KGHSH, CDR2 LQKENI. The CDR3 contains 12 residues.

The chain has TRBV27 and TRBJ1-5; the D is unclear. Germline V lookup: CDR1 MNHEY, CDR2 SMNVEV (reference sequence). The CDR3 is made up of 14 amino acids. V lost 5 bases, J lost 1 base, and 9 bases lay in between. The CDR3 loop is CASSLRESNQPQHF. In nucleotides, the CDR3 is TGTGCCAGCAGTCTAAGGGAGAGCAATCAGCCCCAGCATTTT.

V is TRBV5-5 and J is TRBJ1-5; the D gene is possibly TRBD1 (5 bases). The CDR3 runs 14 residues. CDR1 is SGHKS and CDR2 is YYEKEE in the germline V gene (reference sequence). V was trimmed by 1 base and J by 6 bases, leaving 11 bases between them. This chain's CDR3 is CASSLMQGVQPQHF. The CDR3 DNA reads TGTGCCAGCAGCTTGATGCAGGGAGTTCAGCCCCAGCATTTT.

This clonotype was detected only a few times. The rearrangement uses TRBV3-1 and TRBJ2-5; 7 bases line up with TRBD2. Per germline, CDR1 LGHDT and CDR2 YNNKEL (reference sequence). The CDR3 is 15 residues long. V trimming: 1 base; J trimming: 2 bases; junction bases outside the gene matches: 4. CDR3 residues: CASSQGVREQETQYF. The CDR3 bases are TGTGCCAGCAGCCAAGGGGTGCGGGAGCAAGAGACCCAGTACTTC.

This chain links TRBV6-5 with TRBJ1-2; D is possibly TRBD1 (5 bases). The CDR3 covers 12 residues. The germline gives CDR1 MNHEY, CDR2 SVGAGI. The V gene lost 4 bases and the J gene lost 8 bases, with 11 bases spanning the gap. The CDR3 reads CASSLKGNGYTF. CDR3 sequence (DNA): TGTGCCAGCAGTTTAAAGGGGAACGGCTACACCTTC.

The CDR3 reads CASSFRSSSGEQYF. The DNA for the CDR3 is TGTGCCAGCAGCTTTAGGTCTAGTTCGGGCGAGCAGTACTTC. The chain employs TRBV7-9 and TRBJ2-7; D is unclear. V was clipped by 3 bases and J by 6 bases, with 15 bases between them. CDR1 and CDR2 from the germline V gene are SEHNR and FQNEAQ (reference sequence). This CDR3 region has 14 residues.

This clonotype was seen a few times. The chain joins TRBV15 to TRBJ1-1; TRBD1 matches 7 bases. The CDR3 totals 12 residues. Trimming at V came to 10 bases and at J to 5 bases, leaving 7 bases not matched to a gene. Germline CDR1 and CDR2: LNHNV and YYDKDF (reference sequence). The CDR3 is CAISNRGTEAFF. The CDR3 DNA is TGTGCCATTTCTAACAGGGGAACTGAAGCTTTCTTT. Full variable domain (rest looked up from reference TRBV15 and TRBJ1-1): DAMVIQNPRYQVTQFGKPVTLSCSQTLNHNVMYWYQQKSSQAPKLLFHYYDKDFNNEADTPDNFQSRRPNTSFCFLDIRSPGLGDTAMYLCAISNRGTEAFFGQGTRLTVV.

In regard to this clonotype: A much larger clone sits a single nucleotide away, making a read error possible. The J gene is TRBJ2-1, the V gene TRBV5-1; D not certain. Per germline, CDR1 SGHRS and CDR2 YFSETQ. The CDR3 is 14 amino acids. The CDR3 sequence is CASSLDVARNERFF. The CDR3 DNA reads TGCGCCAGCAGCTTGGATGTAGCACGGAATGAGCGGTTCTTC.

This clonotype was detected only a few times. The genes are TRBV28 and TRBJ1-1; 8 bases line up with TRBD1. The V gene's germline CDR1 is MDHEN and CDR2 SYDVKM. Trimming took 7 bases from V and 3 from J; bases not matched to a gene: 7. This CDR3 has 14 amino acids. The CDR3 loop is CASTLQGADTEAFF. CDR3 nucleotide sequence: TGTGCCAGCACTCTTCAGGGGGCGGACACTGAAGCTTTCTTT.

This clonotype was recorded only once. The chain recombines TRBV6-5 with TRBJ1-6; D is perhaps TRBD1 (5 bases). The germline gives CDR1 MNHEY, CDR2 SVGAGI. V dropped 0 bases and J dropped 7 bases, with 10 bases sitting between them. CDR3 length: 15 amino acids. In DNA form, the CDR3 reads TGTGCCAGCAGTTACTCACGCAGACAGAATTCACCCCTCCACTTT. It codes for CASSYSRRQNSPLHF.

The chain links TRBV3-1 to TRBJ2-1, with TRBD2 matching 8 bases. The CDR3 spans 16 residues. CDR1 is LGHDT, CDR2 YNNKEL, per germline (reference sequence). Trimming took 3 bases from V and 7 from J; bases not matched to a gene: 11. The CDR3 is CASSHPEAGVGNEQFF. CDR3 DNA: TGTGCCAGCAGCCACCCGGAAGCGGGAGTAGGTAATGAGCAGTTCTTC.

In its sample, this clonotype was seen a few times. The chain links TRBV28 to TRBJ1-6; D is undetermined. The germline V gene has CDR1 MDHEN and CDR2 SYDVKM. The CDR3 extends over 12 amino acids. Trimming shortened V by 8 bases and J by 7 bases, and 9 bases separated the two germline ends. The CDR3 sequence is CASSIPNSPLHF. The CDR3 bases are TGTGCCAGCTCTATTCCCAATTCACCCCTCCACTTT.

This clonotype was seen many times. CDR3 in DNA: TGCGCCAGCAGCTTGGCGGATAAAAACATTCAGTACTTC. This translates into CASSLADKNIQYF. This chain links TRBV5-1 with TRBJ2-4; unclear D gene. V lost 0 bases to trimming and J lost 4 bases, with 5 bases between them. The CDR3 is made up of 13 amino acids. Germline assignment: CDR1 SGHRS and CDR2 YFSETQ.

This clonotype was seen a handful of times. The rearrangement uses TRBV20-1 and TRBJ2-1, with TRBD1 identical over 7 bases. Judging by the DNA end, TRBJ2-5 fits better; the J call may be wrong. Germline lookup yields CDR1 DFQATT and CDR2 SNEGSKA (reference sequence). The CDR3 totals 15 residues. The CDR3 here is CSADDFRDSKETQYF. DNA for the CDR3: TGCAGTGCTGATGATTTTCGGGACAGTAAAGAGACCCAGTACTTC.

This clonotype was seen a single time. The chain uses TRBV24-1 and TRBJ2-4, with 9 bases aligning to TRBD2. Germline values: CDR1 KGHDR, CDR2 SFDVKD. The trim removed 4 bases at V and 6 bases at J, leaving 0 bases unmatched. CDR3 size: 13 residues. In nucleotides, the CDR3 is TGTGCCACCAGTGAAGCGGGGGGAAACATTCAGTACTTC. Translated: CATSEAGGNIQYF.